What follows are 14 T cell receptor beta chains derived from one specimen sequenced in a study of blood T cell repertoires in COVID-19. The protocol was immunoSEQ multiplex PCR, while the TCRdb copy is restricted to in-frame clones and leaves out a portion. The data show about 320,000 clones, more than 90% seen once. The sequenced sample consisted of PBMCs or T cells enriched from blood (not recorded which). The receptors derive from a man between 60 and 70 years old who had recovered from COVID-19.

This chain joins TRBV7-9 and TRBJ2-4; TRBD2 is a possible D gene (5 bases). The CDR3 is 14 residues long. Deletions cut 0 bases from V and 8 bases from J, with 11 bases between. CDR1 is SEHNR and CDR2 is FQNEAQ in the germline V gene (reference sequence). Here the CDR3 reads CASSLARVADIQYF. The CDR3 nucleotides are TGTGCCAGCAGCTTAGCGCGGGTCGCGGACATTCAGTACTTC.

The chain couples TRBV4-3 to TRBJ1-2; D is undetermined. The CDR3 has 15 residues. Between the trimmed V and J ends, which lost 2 bases and 3 bases, there was a span of 13 bases. CDR1 and CDR2 (germline): LGHNA, YSLEER. For the CDR3, the DNA is TGCGCCAGCAGCCAACACACGACCGCGGACTATGGCTACACCTTC. This sequence encodes CASSQHTTADYGYTF.

The chain has TRBV7-9 and TRBJ1-1; TRBD1 agrees at 9 bases. The V gene's germline CDR1 is SEHNR and CDR2 FQNEAQ (reference sequence). J gave up 7 bases and V 3 bases, and 6 bases lay outside the gene matches. This CDR3 comprises 14 residues. CDR3 region: CASSLDGTGIEAFF. In nucleotides, the CDR3 is TGTGCCAGCAGCTTGGACGGGACAGGGATTGAAGCTTTCTTT.

The rearrangement joins TRBV7-2 to TRBJ2-5; perhaps TRBD2 as D (6 bases). V was clipped by 0 bases and J by 1 base, with 9 bases between them. Germline V CDR1 and CDR2: SGHTA, FQGNSA. CDR3 length: 15 residues. The CDR3 is CASSLAAGTQETQYF. CDR3 sequence (DNA): TGTGCCAGCAGCTTAGCGGCGGGAACCCAAGAGACCCAGTACTTC.

This clone showed up just a few times. The chain uses TRBV6-5 and TRBJ1-6, with 7 bases identical to TRBD1. Looked up from germline, CDR1 is MNHEY and CDR2 is SVGAGI. The CDR3 contains 15 residues. Trimming took 7 bases from V and 7 from J; bases not matched to a gene: 10. Here the CDR3 reads CASTREDRRNSPLHF. The CDR3 nucleotides read TGTGCCAGCACACGAGAGGACAGGCGCAATTCACCCCTCCACTTT.

V usage is TRBV4-2 and J usage is TRBJ1-2, with TRBD1 matching 7 bases. Per the germline V gene, CDR1 is LGHNA and CDR2 is YNFKEQ. Trimming took 2 bases from V and 5 from J; bases not matched to a gene: 8. This CDR3 spans 15 amino acids. As DNA, the CDR3 is TGTGCCAGCAGCCAACTTGAGGGACAGAAGTATGGCTACACCTTC. The encoded protein is CASSQLEGQKYGYTF.

For the CDR3, the DNA is TGTGCTAGTGGTTCAGGGTCTAGCGGGATAGCAGATACGCAGTATTTT. As protein: CASGSGSSGIADTQYF. The J gene is TRBJ2-3, the V gene TRBV12-5, with 9 bases that match TRBD2. The CDR3 contains 16 residues. Germline V gene lookup returns CDR1 LGHNT and CDR2 FRNRAP. Trimming took 4 bases from V and 4 from J; bases not matched to a gene: 9.

This rearrangement joins TRBV27 to TRBJ2-7; tentatively, D is TRBD2 (7 bases). The germline V gene has CDR1 MNHEY and CDR2 SMNVEV (reference sequence). This CDR3 comprises 16 residues. The V gene lost 6 bases and the J gene lost 0 bases, with 18 bases spanning the gap. CDR3 sequence reads: CASSPRLADSSYEQYF. CDR3 bases: TGTGCCAGCAGCCCGAGGCTAGCGGACAGCTCCTACGAGCAGTACTTC.

The chain uses TRBV6-5 and TRBJ1-6, with a tentative D call TRBD1 (5 bases). In germline, CDR1 is MNHEY, CDR2 SVGAGI. Trimming took 6 bases from V and 7 from J, leaving 7 bases between them. CDR3 length equals 12 residues. The CDR3 DNA sequence: TGTGCCAGCAGGACAGCGAATTCACCCCTCCACTTT. Its protein product is CASRTANSPLHF.

J is TRBJ1-5 and V is TRBV19; TRBD1 might be the D (6 bases). This CDR3 is 14 amino acids long. The germline V gene encodes CDR1 LNHDA and CDR2 SQIVND (reference sequence). Deletions cut 6 bases from V and 7 bases from J, with 16 bases between. This CDR3 reads CASSLDRLRQPQHF. CDR3 nucleotides: TGTGCCAGTAGCCTGGACAGACTCCGGCAGCCCCAGCATTTT. Full variable domain (remainder filled in from reference TRBV19 and TRBJ1-5): DGGITQSPKYLFRKEGQNVTLSCEQNLNHDAMYWYRQDPGQGLRLIYYSQIVNDFQKGDIAEGYSVSREKKESFPLTVTSAQKNPTAFYLCASSLDRLRQPQHFGDGTRLSIL.

The rearrangement joins TRBV12-3 or TRBV12-4 to TRBJ2-7; no reliable D call. Deletions cut 5 bases from V and 5 bases from J, with 13 bases between. CDR3 length: 13 amino acids. The CDR3 coding sequence is TGTGCCAGCAGTGCTCAGGTGGTCCACGAGCAGTACTTC. It codes for CASSAQVVHEQYF.

The CDR3 DNA sequence: TGTGCCAGCAGTCGGGGGACTAGCGGACTAGAAGGGGAGCAGTTCTTC. Translation: CASSRGTSGLEGEQFF. The V call is TRBV6-6, the J call TRBJ2-1; TRBD2 matches at 11 bases. CDR3 length: 16 amino acids. The J segment lost 10 bases and the V segment lost 5 bases, leaving 13 bases of the junction unmatched. Germline V gives CDR1 MNHNY, CDR2 SVGAGI (reference sequence).

This clone appeared a single time. This rearrangement joins TRBV7-8 to TRBJ1-6, with 8 bases matching TRBD1. The CDR3 length is 19 residues. Germline values: CDR1 SGHVS, CDR2 FQNEAQ. V lost 2 bases, J lost 1 base, and 10 bases stayed unmatched. For the CDR3, the DNA is TGTGCCAGCAGCTTAATCTCGGTGACAGGGGCATCCTATAATTCACCCCTCCACTTT. It specifies CASSLISVTGASYNSPLHF.

The rearrangement uses TRBV11-1 and TRBJ1-5; no definite D call. This CDR3 has 14 amino acids. Deletions cut 3 bases from V and 2 bases from J, with 8 bases between. Germline V gene sequence: CDR1 SGHAT, CDR2 FQDESV (reference sequence). Written as DNA, the CDR3 is TGTGCCAGCAGCTTCGGTTATCGCAATCAGCCCCAGCATTTT. It is translated as CASSFGYRNQPQHF. Combining the CDR3 with reference TRBV11-1 and TRBJ1-5 gives the whole variable domain EAEVAQSPRYKITEKSQAVAFWCDPISGHATLYWYRQILGQGPELLVQFQDESVVDDSQLPKDRFSAERLKGVDSTLKIQPAELGDSAMYLCASSFGYRNQPQHFGDGTRLSIL.